The present T cell receptor beta chain was sequenced within a study of OX40 agonist ivuxolimab in advanced cancers. Study-wide background: Among those treated, three patients had partial responses, one with hepatocellular carcinoma and two with cutaneous melanoma. Findings of the study overall: At doses 0.1 to 3.0 mg/kg, CD4+ and CD8+ clones expanded.

Concerning this clone: The antigen is not known.

TCRdb's copy holds only in-frame clones and misses some; the assay was immunoSEQ multiplex PCR. The repertoire consists of fewer than 140,000 clones, with about nine tenths occurring once and the leading ten covering approximately 0.5%. The source is an adult with an advanced solid tumor such as melanoma, head and neck, liver or kidney cancer. The input for sequencing was CD4+ or CD8+ T cells sorted from blood, taken in a trial of the OX40 agonist ivuxolimab.

CDR3 coding DNA: TGTGCCAGCAGCTTGGTCGGAGTCGGGCAGAGGAGCACAGATACGCAGTATTTT. Protein product: CASSLVGVGQRSTDTQYF. The chain is built from TRBV5-4 and TRBJ2-3; D gene ambiguous. The ends were cut back, 0 bases at V and 0 bases at J, with 17 bases in the middle. The CDR3 length is 18 residues. Looked up from germline, CDR1 is SGHNT and CDR2 is YYREEE (reference sequence).